This T cell receptor (beta chain) was recovered during a study of T cells in Graves' hyperthyroidism and ophthalmopathy. The V gene end was trimmed by 3 bases and the J gene end by 8 bases; junction bases not matched to a gene: 10. Germline CDR1 reads SGHRS; CDR2 reads YFSETQ. This CDR3 comprises 14 residues. Ten or more counts support this clonotype. Regions amplified from RNA transcripts were the TCR beta CDR3 regions. The study used the HTBI primer set for a first-round RT-PCR of the TCR CDR3. TCRdb fed the multiplex PCR reads into MiXCR, producing one record per CDR3 protein. The data contain some 580,000 distinct CDR3 sequences, 15% to 20% of them singletons.

The TCR was taken from a middle-aged woman with Graves' ophthalmopathy. The gene calls are TRBV5-1 and TRBJ1-2; the match to TRBD1 covers 7 bases. Sequences were obtained from blood. The CDR3 here is CASSYLGQVQGYTF. The DNA for the CDR3 is TGCGCCAGCAGCTACCTAGGACAGGTTCAAGGCTACACCTTC.